This TCR beta chain was documented in a study of blood T cell repertoires in COVID-19. Study-wide context: Material from acute and convalescent COVID-19 was sourced from the United States, Italy and Spain.

The table came from immunoSEQ multiplex PCR; TCRdb's copy has only in-frame clones and leaves some out. The sample lists 250,000 to 350,000 clones, about 82% occurring once. CDR1 is SGHKS, CDR2 YYEKEE, per germline (reference sequence). V was pared by 0 bases and J by 4 bases, with 14 bases between. The CDR3 consists of 16 residues. The chain couples TRBV5-5 to TRBJ1-3; TRBD1 might be the D (5 bases). The receptor's source is a woman aged 45-59 years with acute or convalescent COVID-19. Sequenced sample: peripheral blood. CDR3 sequence (DNA): TGTGCCAGCAGCTTGGTCGGGCAGGGCCTCGGAAACACCATATATTTT. Its protein is CASSLVGQGLGNTIYF. Combining the CDR3 with reference TRBV5-5 and TRBJ1-3 gives the whole variable domain DAGVTQSPTHLIKTRGQQVTLRCSPISGHKSVSWYQQVLGQGPQFIFQYYEKEERGRGNFPDRFSARQFPNYSSELNVNALLLGDSALYLCASSLVGQGLGNTIYFGEGSWLTVV.